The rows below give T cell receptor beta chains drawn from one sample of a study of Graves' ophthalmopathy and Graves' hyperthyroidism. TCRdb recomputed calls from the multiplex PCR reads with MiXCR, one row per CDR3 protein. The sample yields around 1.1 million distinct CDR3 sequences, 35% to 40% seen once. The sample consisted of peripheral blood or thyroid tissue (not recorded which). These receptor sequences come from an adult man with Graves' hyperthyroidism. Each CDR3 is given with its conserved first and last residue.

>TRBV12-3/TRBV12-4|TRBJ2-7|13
CASSPSGLNSAEF
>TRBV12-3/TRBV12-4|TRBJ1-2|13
CASSFRVLEGYTF
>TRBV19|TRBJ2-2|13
CASIRGNTGELFF
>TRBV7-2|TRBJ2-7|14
CASSLIGASYEQYF
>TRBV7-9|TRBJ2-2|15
CASRPGQANTGELFF
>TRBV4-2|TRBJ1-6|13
CASSRGTHSPLHF
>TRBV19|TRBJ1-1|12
CASILPYTEAFF
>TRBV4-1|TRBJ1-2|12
CASSSESRGYTF
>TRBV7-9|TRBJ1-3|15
CASSAPQGTGYTIYF
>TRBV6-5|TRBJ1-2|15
CASRGGRELNYGYTF
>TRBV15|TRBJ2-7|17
CATSRDLGGQGTYEQYF
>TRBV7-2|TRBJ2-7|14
CASSPSTSVYEQYF
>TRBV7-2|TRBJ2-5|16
CASSGRGLAGVETQYF
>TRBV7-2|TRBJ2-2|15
CASRLNALANGELFF
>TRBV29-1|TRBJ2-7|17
CSVEDRGTSSGNGEQYF
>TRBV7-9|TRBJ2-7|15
CASSLGTGTGYEQYF
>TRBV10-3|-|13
CAIGGTRYNEQFF
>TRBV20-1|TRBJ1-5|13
CSAEDPWDQPQHF
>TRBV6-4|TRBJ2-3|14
CASSDGGSTDTQYF
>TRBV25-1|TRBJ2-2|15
CASSTDRAHTGELFF
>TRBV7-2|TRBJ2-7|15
CASSEPGQGLYEQYF
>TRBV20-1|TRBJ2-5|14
CSATDRGAVETQYF
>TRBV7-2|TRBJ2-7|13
CASSPRGRDEQYF
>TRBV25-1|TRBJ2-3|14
CASGKDRLTDTQYF
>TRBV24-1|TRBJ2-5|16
CATSEARQGKRLTQYF
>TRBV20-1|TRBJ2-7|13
CSANDRGAYEQYF
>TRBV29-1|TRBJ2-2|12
CSGSRVAGELFF
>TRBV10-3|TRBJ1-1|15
CAISEPQAGNTEAFF
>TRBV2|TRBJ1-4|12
CASRPMTGKLFF
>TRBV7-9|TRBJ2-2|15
CASSLYGTTTGELFF
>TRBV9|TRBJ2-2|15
CASRETSGNTGELFF
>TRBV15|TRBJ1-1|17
CATSKPDRGGGTTEAFF
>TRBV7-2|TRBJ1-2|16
CASSYRTGAVNYGYTF
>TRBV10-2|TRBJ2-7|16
CASSEPEKRGSVEQYF
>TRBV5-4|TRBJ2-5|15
CASSLAPGGKETQYF
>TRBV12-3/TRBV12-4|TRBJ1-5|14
CASNYRGLDQPQHF
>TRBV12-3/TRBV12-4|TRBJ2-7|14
CASSFGGRDYEQYF